This TCR beta chain originates from a study of chemoradiotherapy in HPV16-positive cancers (dated by TCRdb to between 2021 and 2023). For the study in its entirety: Using functional T-cell assays on cells from two HPV16-positive patients, the researchers defined candidate HPV-specific T-cell clones and common TCR motifs. Whether T-cell immunity against the HPV oncoproteins E6 and E7 changes during chemoradiotherapy and whether survival is affected by this immunity were examined in the study. TCR repertoires from around 80 patients with HPV-related cancers were then used to track the candidate HPV-specific TCRs and motifs.

The paper's findings and limits, for the study overall: Improved recurrence-free survival in HPV16-positive patients was associated with expansion of HPV-responsive T cells during chemoradiotherapy. The survival association was reported for HPV16-positive patients, and the functional definition of HPV-specific T cells was derived from only a couple of HPV16-positive patients. Expansion of candidate HPV-specific clones and E7-related TCR motifs was observed in the tumor microenvironment during treatment, whereas no such expansion was observed for non-HPV-specific T cells.

From a lookup of the germline V gene, CDR1 and CDR2 are MDHEN and SYDVKM. Compared with germline, V lacks 5 bases and J lacks 3 bases; bases without a gene match: 9. Measured from the cysteine to the phenylalanine, the CDR3 is 16 residues long. Only CDR3 DNA remains: 48 bases, in frame from the first base. Libraries were built with the immunoSEQ multiplex PCR assay. The clones in this table, taken by TCRdb from immuneACCESS, are in-frame only. Not every clone is retained; where verified, under half of the shortfall comes from an unresolved V gene, and the cause of the rest is unknown. This sample comprises some 24,000 clones, less than 95% of them detected only once. The ten largest clonotypes hold over 2.5% of the sample. Repertoires were sampled repeatedly over the course of chemoradiotherapy, so clonal expansion could be followed in the tumor microenvironment. Worth noting for this clone: No cognate antigen has been identified for it. No much larger clone exists at a distance of one base, and base qualities are not known.

The sample was gathered from a patient who underwent chemoradiotherapy. This TCR was recovered from a human donor with HPV-associated anogenital cancer. This receptor chain uses TRBV28 and TRBJ2-3, with TRBD2 identical over 9 junction bases. The DNA reads TGTGCCAGCAGTAGCTTAGCGGGGGATGTGACAGATACGCAGTATTTT. This yields the protein CASSSLAGDVTDTQYF.